This is a list of T cell receptor beta chains from one sample in a study of cytotoxic CD8 clonotypes in ibrutinib-treated CLL. Clones were sequenced by immunoSEQ multiplex PCR, and TCRdb holds only the in-frame ones, with some missing. This sample has about 140,000 clones, with more than 70% found just once. The material was PBMCs, obtained after 36 months of ibrutinib treatment. The receptor set was obtained from a human donor with chronic lymphocytic leukemia. Both conserved end residues are part of each CDR3. The order of the fields is CDR3 protein, CDR3 DNA, D gene, J gene, V gene, clone size. A D gene is named only where the DNA matches it firmly. Clone size is not always given. Where it is, it says once, few, many or a class for expanded clones.

cdr3_aa: CASSRQGSGYGYTF; cdr3_nt: TGTGCCAGCTCAAGACAGGGGTCGGGGTATGGCTACACCTTC; d_call: TRBD1; j_call: TRBJ1-2; v_call: TRBV18; clone_size: NA
cdr3_aa: CASSVNSGGYGYTF; cdr3_nt: TGTGCCAGCAGCGTGAACTCAGGGGGCTATGGCTACACCTTC; d_call: TRBD1; j_call: TRBJ1-2; v_call: TRBV9; clone_size: NA
cdr3_aa: CASGRGETQYF; cdr3_nt: TGTGCTAGTGGTCGGGGGGAGACCCAGTACTTC; d_call: NA; j_call: TRBJ2-5; v_call: TRBV12-5; clone_size: NA
cdr3_aa: CASSGPSLAGELFF; cdr3_nt: TGTGCCAGCAGCGGTCCTAGTCTGGCCGGGGAGCTGTTTTTT; d_call: NA; j_call: TRBJ2-2; v_call: TRBV4-2; clone_size: many
cdr3_aa: CASSYGLGSGELFF; cdr3_nt: TGTGCCAGCAGCTACGGTCTGGGGTCCGGGGAGCTGTTTTTT; d_call: NA; j_call: TRBJ2-2; v_call: TRBV7-9; clone_size: NA
cdr3_aa: CATSRLPDRYSNQPQHF; cdr3_nt: TGTGCCACCAGCAGACTACCTGACAGGTATAGCAATCAGCCCCAGCATTTT; d_call: NA; j_call: TRBJ1-5; v_call: TRBV15; clone_size: NA
cdr3_aa: CSVQGGRANEQFF; cdr3_nt: TGCAGCGTGCAGGGCGGGAGGGCCAATGAGCAGTTCTTC; d_call: TRBD2; j_call: TRBJ2-1; v_call: TRBV29-1; clone_size: NA
cdr3_aa: CASSVGTSDTETQYF; cdr3_nt: TGTGCCAGCAGTGTAGGGACTAGCGATACAGAGACCCAGTACTTC; d_call: TRBD2; j_call: TRBJ2-5; v_call: TRBV6-1; clone_size: NA
cdr3_aa: CASRRLAGEKYQETQYF; cdr3_nt: TGCGCCAGCAGACGACTAGCGGGCGAAAAGTACCAAGAGACCCAGTACTTC; d_call: TRBD2; j_call: TRBJ2-5; v_call: TRBV10-1; clone_size: NA
cdr3_aa: CASSRWGNEQFF; cdr3_nt: TGTGCCAGCAGCCGATGGGGGAATGAGCAGTTCTTC; d_call: NA; j_call: TRBJ2-1; v_call: TRBV7-9; clone_size: NA
cdr3_aa: CASVRQGIYEKLFF; cdr3_nt: TGTGCCAGCGTTCGACAGGGTATTTATGAAAAACTGTTTTTT; d_call: TRBD1; j_call: TRBJ1-4; v_call: TRBV2; clone_size: NA
cdr3_aa: CAWAPTGDTEAFF; cdr3_nt: TGTGCCTGGGCCCCGACGGGGGACACTGAAGCTTTCTTT; d_call: NA; j_call: TRBJ1-1; v_call: TRBV30; clone_size: few
cdr3_aa: CASSNQGPYNEQFF; cdr3_nt: TGTGCCAGTAGTAACCAGGGACCCTACAATGAGCAGTTCTTC; d_call: NA; j_call: TRBJ2-1; v_call: TRBV19; clone_size: NA
cdr3_aa: CASSPHPGGLNTDTQYF; cdr3_nt: TGTGCCAGCAGCCCCCATCCAGGCGGCCTAAACACAGATACGCAGTATTTT; d_call: NA; j_call: TRBJ2-3; v_call: TRBV11-2; clone_size: NA
cdr3_aa: CASSLAPRGGNTEAFF; cdr3_nt: TGTGCCAGCAGCTTAGCCCCCAGGGGTGGTAACACTGAAGCTTTCTTT; d_call: NA; j_call: TRBJ1-1; v_call: TRBV7-2; clone_size: NA
cdr3_aa: CASSLLFTEAFF; cdr3_nt: TGTGCCAGCAGCTTACTTTTCACTGAAGCTTTCTTT; d_call: NA; j_call: TRBJ1-1; v_call: TRBV11-1; clone_size: once
cdr3_aa: CSAETGVGYEQYF; cdr3_nt: TGCAGCGCCGAGACAGGGGTTGGCTACGAGCAGTACTTC; d_call: TRBD1; j_call: TRBJ2-7; v_call: TRBV29-1; clone_size: NA
cdr3_aa: CASSITGPGGTEAFF; cdr3_nt: TGTGCCAGTAGTATAACGGGGCCAGGGGGCACTGAAGCTTTCTTT; d_call: TRBD1; j_call: TRBJ1-1; v_call: TRBV19; clone_size: NA
cdr3_aa: CASNGPGWSNQPQHF; cdr3_nt: TGTGCCAGCAACGGACCGGGCTGGAGCAATCAGCCCCAGCATTTT; d_call: NA; j_call: TRBJ1-5; v_call: TRBV28; clone_size: NA
cdr3_aa: CASELAHDYGELFF; cdr3_nt: TGTGCCAGCGAACTAGCGCACGATTACGGGGAGCTGTTTTTT; d_call: TRBD2; j_call: TRBJ2-2; v_call: TRBV6-1; clone_size: few
cdr3_aa: CASSLLGGAEQYF; cdr3_nt: TGTGCCAGCAGTTTATTAGGGGGGGCCGAGCAGTACTTC; d_call: NA; j_call: TRBJ2-7; v_call: TRBV27; clone_size: few
cdr3_aa: CASSGTGIFRGNIQYF; cdr3_nt: TGTGCCAGCTCCGGGACAGGGATTTTTCGCGGAAACATTCAGTACTTC; d_call: TRBD1; j_call: TRBJ2-4; v_call: TRBV2; clone_size: NA
cdr3_aa: CASSIFQGTFTGELFF; cdr3_nt: TGTGCCAGCAGCATCTTTCAGGGGACGTTCACCGGGGAGCTGTTTTTT; d_call: NA; j_call: TRBJ2-2; v_call: TRBV28; clone_size: NA
cdr3_aa: CASSPTYEQYF; cdr3_nt: TGTGCCAGCAGCCCTACCTACGAGCAGTACTTC; d_call: NA; j_call: TRBJ2-7; v_call: TRBV7-9; clone_size: NA
cdr3_aa: CASSLMRVPYNEQFF; cdr3_nt: TGTGCCAGCAGTTTAATGCGGGTTCCCTACAATGAGCAGTTCTTC; d_call: NA; j_call: TRBJ2-1; v_call: TRBV27; clone_size: NA
cdr3_aa: CASSFGTSEQYF; cdr3_nt: TGTGCCAGCAGTTTCGGGACCTCCGAGCAGTACTTC; d_call: NA; j_call: TRBJ2-7; v_call: TRBV6-1; clone_size: NA
cdr3_aa: CASKGRGTEAFF; cdr3_nt: TGTGCCAGCAAAGGGCGAGGGACTGAAGCTTTCTTT; d_call: NA; j_call: TRBJ1-1; v_call: TRBV2; clone_size: NA
cdr3_aa: CASSFRDSTGTEAFF; cdr3_nt: TGCGCCAGCAGCTTCCGGGACAGCACTGGAACTGAAGCTTTCTTT; d_call: TRBD1; j_call: TRBJ1-1; v_call: TRBV5-1; clone_size: NA
cdr3_aa: CASSWGGTSTDTQYF; cdr3_nt: TGTGCCAGCAGCTGGGGGGGCACTAGCACAGATACGCAGTATTTT; d_call: NA; j_call: TRBJ2-3; v_call: TRBV11-2; clone_size: NA
cdr3_aa: CASSTGGQVATYEQYF; cdr3_nt: TGTGCCAGCAGCACGGGAGGACAGGTTGCAACCTACGAGCAGTACTTC; d_call: NA; j_call: TRBJ2-7; v_call: TRBV7-8; clone_size: NA
cdr3_aa: CASSPASGSYEQYF; cdr3_nt: TGTGCCAGCTCACCCGCTAGCGGTTCCTACGAGCAGTACTTC; d_call: TRBD2; j_call: TRBJ2-7; v_call: TRBV18; clone_size: NA
cdr3_aa: CASSLGAAGGRRDTIYF; cdr3_nt: TGCGCCAGCAGCTTGGGGGCTGCCGGGGGTAGGCGCGACACCATATATTTT; d_call: NA; j_call: TRBJ1-3; v_call: TRBV5-1; clone_size: few
cdr3_aa: CAGPYSGRVNTGELFF; cdr3_nt: TGCGCCGGGCCTTATAGCGGGAGGGTTAATACCGGGGAGCTGTTTTTT; d_call: TRBD2; j_call: TRBJ2-2; v_call: TRBV10-2; clone_size: NA
cdr3_aa: CASSTQGQTKTYEQYF; cdr3_nt: TGTGCCAGCAGTACCCAAGGACAGACCAAGACCTACGAGCAGTACTTC; d_call: NA; j_call: TRBJ2-7; v_call: TRBV27; clone_size: NA
cdr3_aa: CSVDTGGTYEQYF; cdr3_nt: TGCAGCGTTGACACAGGGGGAACCTACGAGCAGTACTTC; d_call: TRBD1; j_call: TRBJ2-7; v_call: TRBV29-1; clone_size: NA
cdr3_aa: CASSRTSGTNEQFF; cdr3_nt: TGTGCCAGCAGCAGGACTAGCGGGACGAATGAGCAGTTCTTC; d_call: TRBD2; j_call: TRBJ2-1; v_call: TRBV5-4; clone_size: NA
cdr3_aa: CASSDFGGRAYEQYF; cdr3_nt: TGTGCCAGCAGTGATTTCGGCGGGAGGGCCTACGAGCAGTACTTC; d_call: TRBD2; j_call: TRBJ2-7; v_call: TRBV6-1; clone_size: once